This T cell receptor (beta chain) was recovered during a study of regulatory T cells in long-lasting Graves disease. Both iRepertoire HTBI primers and Arm-PCR of CDR3 regions were used to build the TCR beta libraries. Each CDR3 protein is one row after TCRdb ran MiXCR on the multiplex PCR reads. The table has about 290,000 distinct CDR3 sequences, around 21% seen once; the top ten hold 56%. CDR1 is MNHEY and CDR2 is SVGEGT in the germline V gene. This CDR3 has 14 residues. The ends lost 4 bases at V and 12 bases at J; junction bases unmatched: 8. Described time point: persistent/refractory GD, antithyroid drugs over 5 years with positive TRAb. Construction of the TCR library relied on RNA isolated from PBMCs. Criteria from the American Thyroid Association guidelines were applied to diagnose Graves' disease. Of note for this clonotype: What it binds is not known.

Overall study findings and caveats: Segments TRBV28, TRBJ1-2 and TRBJ2-5 showed preferential usage in persistent disease.

The sample here was peripheral blood mononuclear cells (PBMCs), taken when the disease was refractory, from a patient treated with antithyroid drugs. The rearrangement links TRBV6-2 or TRBV6-3 to TRBJ2-1, with 11 bases fitting TRBD2. The TCR sequence derives from a female donor with Graves disease. In nucleotides, the CDR3 is TGTGCCAGCAGTTCTAGCGGGGGGTTTTCGGGGCAGTTCTTC. It codes for CASSSSGGFSGQFF.